These 13 T cell receptor beta chains came from one sample sequenced in a study of blood T cell repertoires in COVID-19. TCRdb keeps only in-frame clones here, not all; method: immunoSEQ multiplex PCR. This sample has tens of thousands of clones, with around nine tenths found just once. Source material: peripheral blood. The receptor set was obtained from an elderly man with acute or convalescent COVID-19.

The chain couples TRBV5-5 to TRBJ2-5, with D possibly TRBD2 on 5 matching bases. CDR3 length: 15 residues. Deletions cut 1 base from V and 1 base from J, with 11 bases between. CDR1 and CDR2 from the germline V gene are SGHKS and YYEKEE (reference sequence). DNA for the CDR3: TGTGCCAGCAGCTTGCAGGTTGCGGGCCAAGAGACCCAGTACTTC. It codes for CASSLQVAGQETQYF. Together with reference TRBV5-5 and TRBJ2-5, the CDR3 gives the full variable domain: DAGVTQSPTHLIKTRGQQVTLRCSPISGHKSVSWYQQVLGQGPQFIFQYYEKEERGRGNFPDRFSARQFPNYSSELNVNALLLGDSALYLCASSLQVAGQETQYFGPGTRLLVL.

This chain joins TRBV19 and TRBJ2-3, with D perhaps matching TRBD1 (6 bases). Germline lookup yields CDR1 LNHDA and CDR2 SQIVND (reference sequence). V lost 7 bases to trimming and J lost 1 base, with 9 bases between them. This CDR3 region has 13 residues. The CDR3 coding sequence is TGTGCCAGTACGACAGGACGCACAGATACGCAGTATTTT. Protein: CASTTGRTDTQYF. Complete variable domain (other parts from reference TRBV19 and TRBJ2-3): DGGITQSPKYLFRKEGQNVTLSCEQNLNHDAMYWYRQDPGQGLRLIYYSQIVNDFQKGDIAEGYSVSREKKESFPLTVTSAQKNPTAFYLCASTTGRTDTQYFGPGTRLTVL.

The chain joins TRBV30 to TRBJ2-2; tentative D call: TRBD2 (5 bases). Germline V gene lookup returns CDR1 GTSNPN and CDR2 SVGIG (reference sequence). With 2 bases removed from V and 5 bases from J, the gap between germline ends came to 9 bases. This CDR3 contains 13 residues. The CDR3 DNA reads as TGTGCCTGGAGTCCCCGAGGGACCGGGGAGCTGTTTTTT. This gives the protein CAWSPRGTGELFF.

The chain combines TRBV11-2 with TRBJ2-5; D is perhaps TRBD2 (5 bases). V was clipped by 1 base and J by 1 base, with 13 bases between them. CDR3 length equals 16 residues. CDR1 SGHAT and CDR2 FQNNGV come from the germline V gene. The CDR3 bases are TGTGCCAGCAGCTTAGGGCTGACGGGGTCCCAAGAGACCCAGTACTTC. Translated: CASSLGLTGSQETQYF.

This clone was seen a few times. The chain is built from TRBV28 and TRBJ2-2; 7 positions match TRBD2. The CDR3 is 15 amino acids. CDR1 is MDHEN and CDR2 is SYDVKM in the germline V gene. V gave up 2 bases and J gave up 0 bases; unmatched junction bases: 0. CDR3 sequence reads: CASSLGGANTGELFF. The DNA of the CDR3 is TGTGCCAGCAGTTTAGGGGGGGCGAACACCGGGGAGCTGTTTTTT.

The chain has TRBV6-6 and TRBJ1-5, with D unresolved. In germline, CDR1 is MNHNY, CDR2 SVGAGI (reference sequence). The CDR3 is 14 residues long. With 5 bases removed from V and 5 bases from J, the gap between germline ends came to 13 bases. The CDR3: CASSPSGSDQPQHF. The CDR3 DNA reads TGTGCCAGCAGTCCGTCGGGAAGTGATCAGCCCCAGCATTTT.

V gene TRBV7-8 combines with J gene TRBJ2-7; 7 bases align to TRBD1. Germline V gene sequence: CDR1 SGHVS, CDR2 FQNEAQ. V was clipped by 3 bases and J by 0 bases; unmatched bases: 2. The CDR3 is 14 amino acids. In DNA form, the CDR3 reads TGTGCCAGCAGCTTCCGGGACAGCTCCTACGAGCAGTACTTC. It is translated as CASSFRDSSYEQYF. Using reference TRBV7-8 and TRBJ2-7 for the parts outside the CDR3, the full variable domain is GAGVSQSPRYKVAKRGQDVALRCDPISGHVSLFWYQQALGQGPEFLTYFQNEAQLDKSGLPSDRFFAERPEGSVSTLKIQRTQQEDSAVYLCASSFRDSSYEQYFGPGTRLTVT.

This clone counts as medium-sized. The rearrangement links TRBV5-1 to TRBJ2-7, with D possibly TRBD1 on 5 matching bases. CDR1 is SGHRS, CDR2 YFSETQ, per germline. The CDR3 sequence is 11 residues long. The V gene lost 3 bases and the J gene lost 4 bases, with 5 bases spanning the gap. CDR3 sequence: CASSSGYEQYF. The DNA of the CDR3 is TGCGCCAGCAGCTCAGGGTACGAGCAGTACTTC.

The chain links TRBV6-5 to TRBJ2-5; 10 bases map to TRBD1. V dropped 6 bases and J dropped 1; count of bases not matched to a gene: 5. Germline loops: CDR1 MNHEY, CDR2 SVGAGI. This CDR3 comprises 15 residues. The CDR3 DNA sequence: TGTGCCAGCAGGACAGGGGGCGCCCGCCAAGAGACCCAGTACTTC. This codes for CASRTGGARQETQYF.

The CDR3 bases are TGTGCCAGCAGTGCGGTGCGGCGGGGGACCGGGAACGAGCAGTACTTC. It encodes CASSAVRRGTGNEQYF. This chain joins TRBV6-4 and TRBJ2-7; 7 bases are a match to TRBD2. Germline V gene lookup returns CDR1 MRHNA and CDR2 SNTAGT. V shed 4 bases, J shed 5 bases, and the junction held 14 bases outside the gene matches. The CDR3 contains 16 residues.

This rearrangement joins TRBV15 to TRBJ1-5; the D is unclear. This CDR3 is built from 15 residues. Germline CDR1 and CDR2: LNHNV and YYDKDF (reference sequence). Trimming removed 2 bases from V and 11 bases from J, with 19 bases in between. This CDR3 is CATSRSFVQLEAQHF. Written as DNA, the CDR3 is TGTGCCACCAGCAGAAGTTTCGTTCAGTTGGAGGCCCAGCATTTT.

This clone was seen only once. This chain joins TRBV5-1 and TRBJ1-3; 9 bases line up with TRBD1. Germline values: CDR1 SGHRS, CDR2 YFSETQ. This CDR3 has 15 residues. The V segment lost 3 bases and the J segment 3 bases; nucleotides outside the gene matches: 4. CDR3 nucleotides: TGCGCCAGCAGCTCCCGGACAGGGGTTGGAAACACCATATATTTT. This translates into CASSSRTGVGNTIYF.

The chain has TRBV7-3 and TRBJ2-1; TRBD2 agrees at 11 bases. Per the germline V gene, CDR1 is SGHTA and CDR2 is FQGTGA. This CDR3 is built from 17 residues. V gave up 6 bases and J gave up 0 bases; unmatched junction bases: 7. The CDR3, as DNA: TGTGCCAGCAGGTTGACTAGCGGGGCGCACTCCTACAATGAGCAGTTCTTC. The encoded protein is CASRLTSGAHSYNEQFF.